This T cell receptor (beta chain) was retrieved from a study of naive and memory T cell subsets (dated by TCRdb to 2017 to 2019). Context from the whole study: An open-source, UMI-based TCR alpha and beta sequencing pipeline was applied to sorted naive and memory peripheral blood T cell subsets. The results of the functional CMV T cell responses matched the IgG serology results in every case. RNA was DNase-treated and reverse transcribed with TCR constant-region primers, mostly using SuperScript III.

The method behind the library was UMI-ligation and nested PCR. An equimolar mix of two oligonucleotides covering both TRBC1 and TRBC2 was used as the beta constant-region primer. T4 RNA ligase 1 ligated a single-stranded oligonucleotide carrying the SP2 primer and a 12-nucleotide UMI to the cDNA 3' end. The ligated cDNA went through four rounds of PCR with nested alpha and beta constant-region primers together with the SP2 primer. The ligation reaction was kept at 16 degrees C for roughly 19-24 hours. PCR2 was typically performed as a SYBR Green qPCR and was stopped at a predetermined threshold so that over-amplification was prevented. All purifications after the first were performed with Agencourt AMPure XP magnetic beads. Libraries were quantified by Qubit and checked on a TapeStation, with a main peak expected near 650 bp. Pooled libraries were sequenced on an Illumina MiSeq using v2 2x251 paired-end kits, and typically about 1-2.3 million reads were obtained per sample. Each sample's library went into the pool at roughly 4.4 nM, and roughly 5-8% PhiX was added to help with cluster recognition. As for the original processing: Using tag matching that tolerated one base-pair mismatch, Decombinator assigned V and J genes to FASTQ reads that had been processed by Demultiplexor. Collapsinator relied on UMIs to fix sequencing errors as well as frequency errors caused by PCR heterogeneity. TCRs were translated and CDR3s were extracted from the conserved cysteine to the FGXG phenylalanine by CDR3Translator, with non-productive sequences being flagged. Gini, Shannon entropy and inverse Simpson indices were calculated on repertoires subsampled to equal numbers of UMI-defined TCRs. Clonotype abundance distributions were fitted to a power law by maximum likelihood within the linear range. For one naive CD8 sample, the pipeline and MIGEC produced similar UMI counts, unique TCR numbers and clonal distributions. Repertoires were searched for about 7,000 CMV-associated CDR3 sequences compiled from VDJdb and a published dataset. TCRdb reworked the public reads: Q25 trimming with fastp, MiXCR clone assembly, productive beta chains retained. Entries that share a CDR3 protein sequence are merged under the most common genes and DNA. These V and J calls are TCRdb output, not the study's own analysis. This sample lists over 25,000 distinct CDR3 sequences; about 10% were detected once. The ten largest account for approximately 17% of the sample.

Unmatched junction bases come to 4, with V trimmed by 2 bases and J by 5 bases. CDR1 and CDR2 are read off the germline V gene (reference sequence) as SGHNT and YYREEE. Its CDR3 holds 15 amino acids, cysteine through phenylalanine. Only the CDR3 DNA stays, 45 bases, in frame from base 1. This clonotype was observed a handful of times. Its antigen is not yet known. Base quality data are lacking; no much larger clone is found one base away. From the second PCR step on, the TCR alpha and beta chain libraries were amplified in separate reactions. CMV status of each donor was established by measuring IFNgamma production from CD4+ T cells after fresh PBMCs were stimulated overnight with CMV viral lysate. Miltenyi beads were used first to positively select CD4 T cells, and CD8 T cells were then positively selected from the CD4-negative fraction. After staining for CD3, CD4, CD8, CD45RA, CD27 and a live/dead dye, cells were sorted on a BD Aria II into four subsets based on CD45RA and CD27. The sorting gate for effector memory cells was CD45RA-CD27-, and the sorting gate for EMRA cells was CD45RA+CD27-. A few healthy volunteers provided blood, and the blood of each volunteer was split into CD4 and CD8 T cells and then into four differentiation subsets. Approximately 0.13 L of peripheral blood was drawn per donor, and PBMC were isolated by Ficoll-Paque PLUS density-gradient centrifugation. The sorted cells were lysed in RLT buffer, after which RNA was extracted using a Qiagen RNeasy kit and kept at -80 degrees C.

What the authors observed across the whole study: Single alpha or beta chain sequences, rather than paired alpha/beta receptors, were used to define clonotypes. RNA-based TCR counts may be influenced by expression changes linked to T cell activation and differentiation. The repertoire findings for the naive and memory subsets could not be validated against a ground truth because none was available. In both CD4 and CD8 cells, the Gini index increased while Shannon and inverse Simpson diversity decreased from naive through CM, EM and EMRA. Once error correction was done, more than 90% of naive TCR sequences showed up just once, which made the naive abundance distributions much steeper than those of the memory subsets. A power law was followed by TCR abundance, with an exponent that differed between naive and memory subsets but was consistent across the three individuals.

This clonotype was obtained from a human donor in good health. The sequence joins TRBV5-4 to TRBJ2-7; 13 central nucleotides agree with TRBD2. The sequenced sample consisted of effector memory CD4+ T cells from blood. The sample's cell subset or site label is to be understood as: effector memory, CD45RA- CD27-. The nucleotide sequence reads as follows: TGTGCCAGCAGCTTACTAGCGGGAGGGACCAACGAGCAGTACTTC. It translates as CASSLLAGGTNEQYF.